A selection of T cell receptor beta chains follows, all from one sample in a study of control samples from healthy donors and cancer patients. Here immunoSEQ multiplex PCR was the method, and the copy in TCRdb shows in-frame clones only, minus some. The table has 45,000 to 60,000 clones, about 90% seen once. The sample consisted of PBMCs. All receptors derive from a man aged 55-75 years with head and neck cancer. The CDR3 runs from the conserved cysteine through the conserved F or W. Each record gives: D gene, clone size, V gene, J gene, CDR3 protein, CDR3 DNA. The D gene is left open where the match is weak. A row's size may be missing; if present it is once, few, many or a size class.

D gene: -; clone size: once; V gene: TRBV30; J gene: TRBJ2-1; CDR3 protein: CAWTPGFLSGSYNEQFF; CDR3 DNA: TGTGCCTGGACCCCGGGGTTCTTAAGCGGGTCCTACAATGAGCAGTTCTTC
D gene: -; clone size: -; V gene: TRBV6-5; J gene: TRBJ1-3; CDR3 protein: CASRRDGSGNTIYF; CDR3 DNA: TGTGCCAGCAGGCGGGACGGCTCTGGAAACACCATATATTTT
D gene: -; clone size: -; V gene: TRBV6-6; J gene: TRBJ1-6; CDR3 protein: CASRYTALLHF; CDR3 DNA: TGTGCCAGCCGATACACGGCTCTCCTCCACTTT
D gene: -; clone size: -; V gene: TRBV28; J gene: TRBJ1-2; CDR3 protein: CASRGGTTHGYTF; CDR3 DNA: TGTGCCAGCAGAGGAGGGACGACTCACGGCTACACCTTC
D gene: -; clone size: -; V gene: TRBV10-3; J gene: TRBJ1-1; CDR3 protein: CAGASRQTNTEAFF; CDR3 DNA: TGTGCCGGGGCGAGTCGGCAGACGAACACTGAAGCTTTCTTT
D gene: -; clone size: -; V gene: TRBV27; J gene: TRBJ1-6; CDR3 protein: CATSSQGSSYNSPLHF; CDR3 DNA: TGTGCCACCTCCAGCCAGGGGAGCTCCTATAATTCACCCCTCCACTTT
D gene: -; clone size: -; V gene: TRBV5-1; J gene: TRBJ1-3; CDR3 protein: CASSLGDNFGNTIYF; CDR3 DNA: TGCGCCAGCAGCTTGGGGGACAACTTCGGAAACACCATATATTTT
D gene: TRBD1; clone size: -; V gene: TRBV30; J gene: TRBJ1-3; CDR3 protein: CAWSVFRDSTPFGNTIYF; CDR3 DNA: TGTGCCTGGAGCGTATTCCGGGACAGTACTCCTTTTGGAAACACCATATATTTT
D gene: -; clone size: -; V gene: TRBV24-1; J gene: TRBJ2-6; CDR3 protein: CATSDPGISGANVLTF; CDR3 DNA: TGTGCCACCAGTGACCCAGGGATCTCTGGGGCCAACGTCCTGACTTTC
D gene: TRBD1; clone size: -; V gene: TRBV6-2/TRBV6-3; J gene: TRBJ1-1; CDR3 protein: CASSYSWDRWRTEAFF; CDR3 DNA: TGTGCCAGCAGTTACTCTTGGGACAGGTGGCGGACTGAAGCTTTCTTT
D gene: -; clone size: -; V gene: TRBV15; J gene: TRBJ1-1; CDR3 protein: CATSRDQKWSAGGKRFNTEAFF; CDR3 DNA: TGTGCCACCAGCAGAGATCAGAAATGGTCCGCCGGGGGGAAAAGATTTAACACTGAAGCTTTCTTT
D gene: TRBD1; clone size: -; V gene: TRBV19; J gene: TRBJ1-5; CDR3 protein: CASSGQGARNQPQHF; CDR3 DNA: TGTGCCAGTAGTGGACAGGGGGCTCGTAATCAGCCCCAGCATTTT
D gene: -; clone size: -; V gene: TRBV11-3; J gene: TRBJ2-7; CDR3 protein: CASSLIRGEQYF; CDR3 DNA: TGTGCCAGCAGCCTCATCCGGGGTGAGCAGTACTTC
D gene: TRBD1; clone size: -; V gene: TRBV19; J gene: TRBJ1-2; CDR3 protein: CASSIDRGLYGYTF; CDR3 DNA: TGTGCCAGTAGTATCGACAGGGGGCTTTATGGCTACACCTTC
D gene: TRBD1; clone size: -; V gene: TRBV10-3; J gene: TRBJ2-7; CDR3 protein: CAISDGRGLHEQYF; CDR3 DNA: TGTGCCATCAGTGACGGCAGGGGGCTCCACGAGCAGTACTTC
D gene: TRBD1; clone size: -; V gene: TRBV6-6; J gene: TRBJ1-3; CDR3 protein: CASSPSPGQSSGNTIYF; CDR3 DNA: TGTGCCAGCAGTCCCAGCCCGGGACAGAGCTCTGGAAACACCATATATTTT
D gene: TRBD2; clone size: -; V gene: TRBV7-3; J gene: TRBJ2-2; CDR3 protein: CASSLLGLAGAGELFF; CDR3 DNA: TGTGCCAGCAGCTTACTAGGACTAGCGGGGGCCGGGGAGCTGTTTTTT
D gene: -; clone size: few; V gene: TRBV7-8; J gene: TRBJ2-1; CDR3 protein: CASSFLWTSGSNEQFF; CDR3 DNA: -
D gene: -; clone size: -; V gene: TRBV6-2/TRBV6-3; J gene: TRBJ1-2; CDR3 protein: CASSYVYGYTF; CDR3 DNA: TGTGCCAGCAGTTACGTCTATGGCTACACCTTC
D gene: -; clone size: -; V gene: TRBV12-3/TRBV12-4; J gene: TRBJ2-5; CDR3 protein: CASRPDSQETQYF; CDR3 DNA: TGTGCCAGCCGGCCGGACAGTCAAGAGACCCAGTACTTC
D gene: TRBD1; clone size: few; V gene: TRBV6-5; J gene: TRBJ1-6; CDR3 protein: CASTPGQGTSPLHF; CDR3 DNA: TGTGCCAGCACCCCGGGACAGGGCACTTCACCCCTCCACTTT
D gene: -; clone size: -; V gene: TRBV6-6; J gene: TRBJ1-6; CDR3 protein: CASLPSQTWDNSPLHF; CDR3 DNA: TGTGCCAGCCTCCCAAGTCAAACCTGGGATAATTCACCCCTCCACTTT
D gene: -; clone size: -; V gene: TRBV7-9; J gene: TRBJ2-4; CDR3 protein: CASSPTTGSEYF; CDR3 DNA: TGTGCCAGCAGTCCCACCACGGGTTCTGAGTACTTC
D gene: -; clone size: -; V gene: TRBV10-2; J gene: TRBJ1-5; CDR3 protein: CASSEAGYQPQHF; CDR3 DNA: TGCGCCAGCAGTGAGGCCGGGTATCAGCCCCAGCATTTT
D gene: TRBD2; clone size: -; V gene: TRBV7-2; J gene: TRBJ2-7; CDR3 protein: CASSPIRGGLAGRGYEQYF; CDR3 DNA: TGTGCCAGCAGCCCCATCCGGGGGGGGCTAGCGGGGAGAGGTTACGAGCAGTACTTC
D gene: TRBD2; clone size: -; V gene: TRBV24-1; J gene: TRBJ2-3; CDR3 protein: CATSVKPGGRVLWITDTQYF; CDR3 DNA: TGTGCCACCAGTGTCAAACCGGGCGGGAGGGTGTTATGGATCACAGATACGCAGTATTTT
D gene: TRBD2; clone size: -; V gene: TRBV6-5; J gene: TRBJ2-1; CDR3 protein: CAVRAGGDLNEQFF; CDR3 DNA: TGTGCCGTCAGAGCGGGGGGGGACCTCAATGAGCAGTTCTTC
D gene: -; clone size: -; V gene: TRBV6-5; J gene: TRBJ1-4; CDR3 protein: CASSYSRGGGGEKLFF; CDR3 DNA: TGTGCCAGCAGTTACTCGAGAGGGGGGGGAGGCGAAAAACTGTTTTTT
D gene: TRBD1; clone size: -; V gene: TRBV5-5; J gene: TRBJ1-5; CDR3 protein: CASSLEGGSNQPQHF; CDR3 DNA: TGTGCCAGCAGCTTGGAAGGGGGCAGCAATCAGCCCCAGCATTTT